Below are 15 T cell receptor beta chains sequenced from a single sample in a study of sequential checkpoint blockade in melanoma. TCRdb's table, derived via immunoSEQ multiplex PCR, lists solely in-frame clones and lacks some. The repertoire holds about 12,000 clones, with around 67% as singletons. Treatment denoted: randomized to nivolumab then ipilimumab (arm A) or the reverse (arm B). This specimen was CD8+ T cells sorted from blood (inferred from file names), taken from a patient given nivolumab and ipilimumab in sequence. These receptors came from a human donor with melanoma.

This clone counts as medium-sized. The rearrangement uses TRBV7-9 and TRBJ2-7; 11 positions agree with TRBD2. The CDR3 extends over 13 amino acids. CDR1 and CDR2 (germline): SEHNR, FQNEAQ (reference sequence). Germline trimming cut 1 base from V and 9 bases from J; bases unmatched to any gene: 2. DNA for the CDR3: TGTGCCAGCAGCTTAGAGGGACTAGCGGTGCAGTACTTC. Translating gives CASSLEGLAVQYF.

V and J are TRBV5-1 and TRBJ2-3; TRBD1 matches 8 bases. Looked up from germline, CDR1 is SGHRS and CDR2 is YFSETQ. The CDR3 covers 16 residues. V shed 3 bases, J shed 6 bases, and the junction held 12 bases outside the gene matches. The CDR3 reads CASSSGGTGGMDTQYF. The CDR3 DNA reads TGCGCCAGCAGCTCGGGTGGGACAGGCGGCATGGATACGCAGTATTTT.

The chain couples TRBV4-2 to TRBJ2-3; the match to TRBD1 covers 8 bases. Unmatched junction bases numbered 5, after V lost 0 bases and J lost 3 bases. The CDR3 runs 16 residues. Germline V gene lookup returns CDR1 LGHNA and CDR2 YNFKEQ. The CDR3 bases are TGTGCCAGCAGCCAAGATTGGAGACAGGGGACAGATACGCAGTATTTT. Amino acid sequence: CASSQDWRQGTDTQYF.

This clone occurred a few times. It differs at one base from a far larger clone, so likely a read error. The CDR3 ends on some other residue instead of the conserved phenylalanine or tryptophan, so this is likely a read error. The chain carries TRBV2 and TRBJ1-6; D possibly corresponds to TRBD1 (5 bases). Germline CDR1 reads SNHLY; CDR2 reads FYNNEI. The CDR3 has 19 residues. Trimming left V 6 bases short and J 0 bases short, with 21 bases between. The CDR3 here is CASRVQEVYGSSYNSPLHS. CDR3 coding DNA: TGTGCCAGCAGGGTACAGGAAGTTTACGGCAGCTCCTATAATTCACCCCTCCACTCT.

This chain uses TRBV28 with TRBJ1-2; a weak D match, TRBD1 (5 bases). Germline V gives CDR1 MDHEN, CDR2 SYDVKM. The CDR3 length is 13 residues. V shed 3 bases and J shed 4 bases, with 9 bases lying between them. The CDR3 spells CASSFQGLYGYTF. CDR3 DNA sequence: TGTGCCAGCAGTTTTCAGGGCCTCTATGGCTACACCTTC.

The V gene is TRBV27, the J gene TRBJ2-1; D is unresolved. This CDR3 comprises 12 residues. V lost 7 bases, J lost 7 bases, and 11 bases lay in between. Germline V lookup: CDR1 MNHEY, CDR2 SMNVEV (reference sequence). CDR3 bases: TGTGCCAGCACCAATCACAGAAATGAGCAGTTCTTC. It codes for CASTNHRNEQFF.

The chain employs TRBV4-1 and TRBJ2-1, with 10 bases that match TRBD2. The germline V gene has CDR1 MGHRA and CDR2 YSYEKL. This CDR3 has 17 amino acids. V shed 4 bases and J 4 bases; nucleotides not matched to a gene: 10. The CDR3 loop reads CASSPKSLAGEYNEQFF. The CDR3 coding sequence is TGCGCCAGCAGCCCAAAATCGCTAGCGGGGGAGTACAATGAGCAGTTCTTC.

The rearrangement joins TRBV2 to TRBJ2-5; 13 bases match TRBD2. The J call is in doubt because the DNA end fits TRBJ2-7 better. CDR1 is SNHLY, CDR2 FYNNEI, per germline. The CDR3 has 15 residues. CDR3 nucleotides: TGTGCCAGCAGTGAGGGACTAGCGGGGTCATACGAGCAGTACTTC. Translated, it gives CASSEGLAGSYEQYF.

The chain joins TRBV7-6 to TRBJ2-7; 8 bases line up with TRBD2. The CDR3 contains 14 residues. After removal of 4 bases from V and 2 bases from J, the junction contained 4 bases not matched to a gene. Germline assignment: CDR1 SGHVS and CDR2 FNYEAQ. CDR3 loop: CASSSERGPYEQYF. The CDR3 region has the DNA TGTGCCAGCAGCTCAGAGCGGGGGCCCTACGAGCAGTACTTC.

This clone was seen just once. The chain couples TRBV5-6 to TRBJ2-5; D possibly corresponds to TRBD2 (5 bases). The germline V gene encodes CDR1 SGHDT and CDR2 YYEEEE. The CDR3 has 14 amino acids. V shed 3 bases and J shed 5 bases, with 14 bases lying between them. DNA of the CDR3: TGTGCCAGCAGCTCGATTAGCGTGATGGAGACCCAGTACTTC. This sequence encodes CASSSISVMETQYF. Drawing the rest from reference TRBV5-6 and TRBJ2-5, the complete variable domain is DAGVTQSPTHLIKTRGQQVTLRCSPKSGHDTVSWYQQALGQGPQFIFQYYEEEERQRGNFPDRFSGHQFPNYSSELNVNALLLGDSALYLCASSSISVMETQYFGPGTRLLVL.

The chain couples TRBV5-1 to TRBJ2-6; the D gene is possibly TRBD2 (5 bases). Germline-derived CDR1 and CDR2 are SGHRS and YFSETQ. This CDR3 comprises 15 residues. V was clipped by 4 bases and J by 4 bases, with 12 bases between them. CDR3 bases: TGCGCCAGCAGCGGAGGTGGGTTCGGGGCCAACGTCCTGACTTTC. It specifies CASSGGGFGANVLTF.

The chain links TRBV4-3 to TRBJ2-7, with D possibly TRBD1 on 5 matching bases. The V end was cut by 0 bases, the J end by 3 bases, with 12 bases between. The length of the CDR3 is 15 residues. Germline V gives CDR1 LGHNA, CDR2 YSLEER. CDR3 nucleotide sequence: TGCGCCAGCAGCCAAGAACCAGGGCCACACTACGAGCAGTACTTC. Translated, it gives CASSQEPGPHYEQYF.

This clone was seen a few times. V usage is TRBV7-9 and J usage is TRBJ1-2; 8 bases line up with TRBD1. This CDR3 comprises 17 residues. Trimming cost V 5 bases and J 0 bases; bases outside gene matches: 11. Germline-derived CDR1 and CDR2 are SEHNR and FQNEAQ (reference sequence). CDR3 sequence reads: CASSPLPGQGANYGYTF. DNA of the CDR3: TGTGCCAGCAGCCCCTTGCCTGGACAGGGAGCTAACTATGGCTACACCTTC.

V and J are TRBV6-1 and TRBJ2-7, with 11 positions matching TRBD1. The germline V gene has CDR1 MNHNS and CDR2 SASEGT. This CDR3 has 14 amino acids. V trimming: 6 bases; J trimming: 1 base; junction bases outside the gene matches: 2. The CDR3 DNA reads as TGTGCCAGCAGAGGACAGGGGGCATCCTACGAGCAGTACTTC. Translation: CASRGQGASYEQYF.

The chain employs TRBV7-9 and TRBJ1-4, with a tentative D call TRBD1 (5 bases). The V gene's germline CDR1 is SEHNR and CDR2 FQNEAQ (reference sequence). Trimming removed 5 bases at V and 7 bases at J, with 17 bases between. This CDR3 has 15 residues. CDR3 sequence: CASSHSPGGGEKLFF. The CDR3 DNA is TGTGCCAGCAGCCACTCGCCCGGGGGGGGTGAAAAACTGTTTTTT.